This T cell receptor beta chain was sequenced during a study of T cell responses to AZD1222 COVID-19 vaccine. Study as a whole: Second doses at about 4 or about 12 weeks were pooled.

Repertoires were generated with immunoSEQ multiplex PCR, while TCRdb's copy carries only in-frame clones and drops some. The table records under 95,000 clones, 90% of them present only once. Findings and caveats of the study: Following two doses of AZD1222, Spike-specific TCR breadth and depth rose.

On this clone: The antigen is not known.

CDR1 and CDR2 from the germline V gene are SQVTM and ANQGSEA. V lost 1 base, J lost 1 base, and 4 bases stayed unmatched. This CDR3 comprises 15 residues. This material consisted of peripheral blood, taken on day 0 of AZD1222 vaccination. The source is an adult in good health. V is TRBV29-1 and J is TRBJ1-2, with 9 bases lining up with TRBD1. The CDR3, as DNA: TGCAGCGTTGAAGTGGGACAGGGAATTAACTATGGCTACACCTTC. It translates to CSVEVGQGINYGYTF.